These 16 T cell receptor beta chains share one sample of origin, sequenced in a study of T cell clonality in common variable immunodeficiency. Whole-study results and caveats: In common variable immunodeficiency, TCR beta chains reportedly carried fewer deletions and N-nucleotide insertions.

Antigens for these TCRs are unknown. Assay: immunoSEQ multiplex PCR; the TCRdb copy retains only in-frame clones and omits some. Altogether fewer than 25,000 clones were found in the sample, and no singletons occur. The sequencing input was peripheral blood mononuclear cells. These receptors all come from a human donor with common variable immunodeficiency.

This clone was detected many times. The missing CDR3 end, 3 residues past where the read stops, is filled in from the germline J gene. The chain is built from TRBV5-1 and TRBJ1-1, with D perhaps matching TRBD1 (6 bases). The CDR3 has 17 amino acids. V was trimmed by 3 bases and J by 0 bases, leaving 18 bases between them. In germline, CDR1 is SGHRS, CDR2 YFSETQ. The CDR3 bases that were read are TGCGCCAGCAGCTCCTTGGGAGGGGGGGGCATGAACACTGAA. It is translated as CASSSLGGGGMNTE. The whole CDR3 protein reads CASSSLGGGGMNTEAFF.

This clone was counted many times. The sequence runs out 3 residues before the end of the CDR3; the remainder is reconstructed from the germline J gene. The V call is TRBV7-9, the J call TRBJ1-1; TRBD1 aligns across 8 bases. CDR3 length: 12 amino acids. CDR1 SEHNR and CDR2 FQNEAQ come from the germline V gene (reference sequence). This CDR3 reads CASSLGTGSAFF. The sequenced CDR3 bases are TGTGCCAGCAGCTTAGGGACAGGGTCT.

In its sample, this clone was seen many times. With the read ending 3 residues before the CDR3 end, the germline J gene is used to fill in that end. This chain joins TRBV5-1 and TRBJ2-2; 8 bases are shared with TRBD2. Germline loops: CDR1 SGHRS, CDR2 YFSETQ. V trimming: 0 bases; J trimming: 6 bases; junction bases outside the gene matches: 10. The CDR3 covers 17 residues. CDR3 bases read: TGCGCCAGCAGCTTGGGAGCGGGAGCGTCTTGGGCCGGGGAG. This sequence encodes CASSLGAGASWAGE. The entire CDR3 sequence reads CASSLGAGASWAGELFF. The whole variable domain, remainder taken from reference TRBV5-1 and TRBJ2-2, is KAGVTQTPRYLIKTRGQQVTLSCSPISGHRSVSWYQQTPGQGLQFLFEYFSETQRNKGNFPGRFSGRQFSNSRSEMNVSTLELGDSALYLCASSLGAGASWAGELFFGEGSRLTVL.

As regards this clone: Distinct nucleotide sequences in the sample also encode this CDR3. The CDR3 protein is CASSLGQGVYEQYF. CDR3 bases read: TGTGCCAGCAGCCTGGGACAGGGGGTCTACGAG. V is TRBV7-6 and J is TRBJ2-7; 11 bases map to TRBD1. The read ends 3 residues early relative to the CDR3; the germline J gene fills the gap. Per the germline V gene, CDR1 is SGHVS and CDR2 is FNYEAQ. J gave up 3 bases and V 5 bases, and 3 bases lay outside the gene matches. The CDR3 is 14 amino acids. The full variable domain, completed using reference TRBV7-6 and TRBJ2-7, is GAGVSQSPRYKVTKRGQDVALRCDPISGHVSLYWYRQALGQGPEFLTYFNYEAQQDKSGLPNDRFSAERPEGSISTLTIQRTEQRDSAMYRCASSLGQGVYEQYFGPGTRLTVT.

This clone was seen more than once but under ten times. The CDR3 is cut off 3 residues early in the read; its end comes from the germline J gene. The chain joins TRBV19 to TRBJ2-2; a possible D gene is TRBD2 (5 bases). Germline V gene lookup returns CDR1 LNHDA and CDR2 SQIVND (reference sequence). The CDR3 length is 15 residues. The germline V and J ends were trimmed by 3 bases and 0 bases, with 8 bases remaining between them. This chain's CDR3 is CASSISGSNTGELFF. Partial CDR3 DNA: TGTGCCAGTAGTATCTCGGGGTCGAACACCGGGGAG.

This clone was detected ten times or more. The DNA ends 3 residues before the CDR3 does, and the rest of the CDR3 is filled in from the germline J gene. The sample holds other DNA sequences that translate to the same CDR3. The V gene is TRBV7-9, the J gene TRBJ2-7, with TRBD2 as a possible D gene (6 bases). Germline V lookup: CDR1 SEHNR, CDR2 FQNEAQ (reference sequence). The CDR3 loop spans 14 amino acids. The V and J ends lost 1 base and 2 bases respectively, with 9 bases between them. CDR3 sequence reads: CASSLGTGAYEQYF. The CDR3 DNA, read in part, is TGTGCCAGCAGCTTAGGGACGGGGGCCTACGAG.

This clone came up many times. The read terminates 3 residues before the CDR3 end, so the remaining end is supplied by the germline J gene. The V call is TRBV7-6, the J call TRBJ2-7; 10 nucleotides match TRBD2. The length of the CDR3 is 17 residues. Losses at the gene ends were 0 bases for V and 6 bases for J; bases not matched to a gene: 11. The V gene's germline CDR1 is SGHVS and CDR2 FNYEAQ. CDR3 protein: CASSLAPPSGRVTEQYF. The CDR3 DNA, read in part, is TGTGCCAGCAGCTTAGCCCCTCCTAGCGGGAGAGTGACCGAG.

Only a few counts were recorded for this clone. Read sequence stops 3 residues before the CDR3 end, and the germline J gene provides the missing end. The chain recombines TRBV2 with TRBJ2-7, with TRBD1 matching over 7 bases. Trimming removed 6 bases from V and 0 bases from J; junction bases left unmatched: 8. The CDR3 loop spans 15 amino acids. Germline V lookup: CDR1 SNHLY, CDR2 FYNNEI. CDR3 in amino acids: CASSPRDRSSYEQYF. The sequenced CDR3 bases are TGTGCCAGCAGCCCCCGGGACAGAAGCTCCTACGAG.

Of note for this clone: The observed sequence ends 3 residues before the CDR3 terminus, with the missing tail filled in from the germline J gene. This rearrangement joins TRBV19 to TRBJ1-5, with D possibly being TRBD1 (5 bases). Trimming took off 6 bases at V and 2 bases at J, with 14 bases between the two ends. The CDR3 covers 15 residues. The V gene's germline CDR1 is LNHDA and CDR2 SQIVND (reference sequence). CDR3 bases read: TGTGCCAGTAGCCAGAGGGGCTCGGGCAATCAGCCC. Its translation is CASSQRGSGNQP. In full, the CDR3 reads CASSQRGSGNQPQHF.

This clone showed up just a few times. The read ends 3 residues before the CDR3 terminus; that terminus is restored from the germline J gene. The J gene is TRBJ1-1, the V gene TRBV30; TRBD1 might be the D (6 bases). CDR3 length: 13 amino acids. Trimming removed 0 bases at V and 7 bases at J, with 12 bases between. Germline CDR1 and CDR2: GTSNPN and SVGIG (reference sequence). The CDR3 loop reads CAWSVRGGSEAFF. The sequenced CDR3 bases are TGTGCCTGGAGTGTACGGGGGGGCAGTGAA.

Remarks on this clone: Read coverage stops 3 residues before the CDR3 terminus; the germline J gene supplies the remainder. The genes are TRBV6-2 or TRBV6-3 and TRBJ2-1; perhaps TRBD2 as D (6 bases). In germline, CDR1 is MNHEY, CDR2 SVGEGT. This CDR3 has 16 amino acids. V was trimmed by 6 bases and J by 3 bases, leaving 18 bases between them. The CDR3 loop reads CASSLPSAGIYNEQFF. CDR3 DNA, as far as it was read: TGTGCCAGCAGCCTCCCTTCTGCGGGAATCTACAATGAG.

The table lists this clone with a few counts. The CDR3 goes on 3 residues after the read ends, and that part is filled in from the germline J gene. V is TRBV23-1 and J is TRBJ1-3; TRBD1 aligns across 9 bases. TRBV23-1 is known as an ORF, though its function is uncertain. V lost 6 bases, J lost 7 bases, and 10 bases stayed unmatched. CDR3 length: 15 amino acids. CDR3 protein: CASRPGDRESNTIYF. The part of the CDR3 DNA that was read is TGCGCCAGCAGGCCCGGGGACAGGGAGTCCAACACC.

This clone was recorded at least ten times. The observed sequence ends 3 residues before the CDR3 terminus, with the missing tail filled in from the germline J gene. The V call is TRBV13, the J call TRBJ2-1; 10 bases match TRBD2. The CDR3 has 15 residues. V lost 7 bases and J lost 6; bases outside the gene matches: 9. Germline values: CDR1 PRHDT, CDR2 FYEKMQ (reference sequence). The covered CDR3 bases are TGTGCCAGCATCTCAGGTAGCGGGAGGCCCAATGAG. Translation gives CASISGSGRPNE. The whole CDR3 protein is CASISGSGRPNEQFF.

This clone was seen repeatedly, ten times or more. The CDR3 extends 3 residues past the end of the read, so its final part is completed from the germline J gene. V and J are TRBV19 and TRBJ2-3, with 11 bases matching TRBD1. The trim removed 6 bases at V and 5 bases at J, leaving 7 bases unmatched. This CDR3 is built from 15 residues. CDR1 is LNHDA and CDR2 is SQIVND in the germline V gene (reference sequence). CDR3 in amino acids: CASSSGQGARDTQYF. CDR3 bases read: TGTGCCAGTAGCTCTGGACAGGGGGCAAGAGATACG.

This clone occurred many times. The read gets to within 3 residues of the CDR3 end, and the germline J gene fills in the rest. The J gene is TRBJ2-3, the V gene TRBV19, with a weak D call TRBD1 (6 bases). The V gene lost 1 base and the J gene lost 1 base, with 15 bases spanning the gap. This CDR3 comprises 17 residues. Germline values: CDR1 LNHDA, CDR2 SQIVND (reference sequence). The CDR3 bases that were read are TGTGCCAGTAGTATAGGTGGCAGGGGTCTCCGCACAGATACG. As protein: CASSIGGRGLRTDT. From start to end, the CDR3 is CASSIGGRGLRTDTQYF.

This clone was seen ten or more times. The read terminates 3 residues before the CDR3 end, so the remaining end is supplied by the germline J gene. The J gene is TRBJ1-1, the V gene TRBV6-2 or TRBV6-3; the D gene is possibly TRBD1 (5 bases). CDR1 is MNHEY and CDR2 is SVGEGT in the germline V gene. V lost 6 bases and J 5 bases, leaving 22 bases between the germline ends. The CDR3 sequence is 16 residues long. The DNA read from the CDR3 is TGTGCCAGCAGGGAGAAAAAGGGGAACCTAGGAACTGAA. Translated: CASREKKGNLGTE. The complete CDR3 protein is CASREKKGNLGTEAFF.